The 10 T cell receptor beta chains listed next were all sequenced from one sample in a study of blood T cells in healthy people across ages. A second PCR, run for roughly 7 to 11 cycles, used a sample-barcoded 5' primer plus a J-beta primer mix. TCRdb passed the 5' RACE reads through MiXCR, listing each CDR3 protein once. The repertoire has about 670,000 distinct CDR3 sequences, around two fifths of them found once; the top ten carry 30%. Source material: blood. The receptors were sampled from a man aged 80 or over in good health.

This clonotype was observed at least ten times. The chain employs TRBV20-1 and TRBJ2-6, with 10 bases matching TRBD1. Germline V gene sequence: CDR1 DFQATT, CDR2 SNEGSKA (reference sequence). The V and J ends lost 0 bases and 4 bases, in that order; junction bases with no gene match: 9. This CDR3 comprises 18 residues. The CDR3 here is CSARDRRQGASGANVLTF. The CDR3 coding sequence is TGCAGTGCTAGAGATCGGAGACAGGGGGCTTCGGGGGCCAACGTCCTGACTTTC.

The table lists this clonotype with a few counts. The chain couples TRBV7-2 to TRBJ2-3; perhaps TRBD1 as D (6 bases). The V end was cut by 1 base, the J end by 4 bases, with 21 bases between. Germline V gene sequence: CDR1 SGHTA, CDR2 FQGNSA. The CDR3 is 18 amino acids. The DNA of the CDR3 is TGTGCCAGCAGCTTAGTATCCACCAGGGGTCCCCGGGCAGATACGCAGTATTTT. This codes for CASSLVSTRGPRADTQYF.

Many counts were recorded for this clonotype. The chain employs TRBV10-3 and TRBJ2-1, with 10 bases identical to TRBD2. V dropped 11 bases and J dropped 7; count of bases not matched to a gene: 11. The CDR3 totals 14 residues. Per the germline V gene, CDR1 is ENHRY and CDR2 is SYGVKD. The CDR3 nucleotides read TGTGCCGTTAAAGGGACTAGCGCCACTAATGAGCAGTTCTTC. Its protein is CAVKGTSATNEQFF.

This clonotype occurred a few times. The chain combines TRBV4-1 with TRBJ2-4; D possibly uses TRBD1 or TRBD2 (6 bases each). The CDR3 consists of 17 residues. Trimming took 0 bases from V and 1 from J, leaving 13 bases between them. Germline V lookup: CDR1 MGHRA, CDR2 YSYEKL. The DNA for the CDR3 is TGCGCCAGCAGCCAAGATAACCGGGGGCAGGCCAAAAACATTCAGTACTTC. Translation gives CASSQDNRGQAKNIQYF.

The chain has TRBV20-1 and TRBJ2-7; D is ambiguous. Trimming cost V 5 bases and J 3 bases, with 8 bases left between them. The CDR3 sequence is 11 residues long. From germline, CDR1 is DFQATT and CDR2 SNEGSKA (reference sequence). The CDR3 nucleotides are TGCAGTGCTCGGGCCGACTACGAGCAGTACTTC. Its protein product is CSARADYEQYF.

This clonotype occurred a few times. This may arise from a read error, as a much more abundant clone is one base away. The chain has TRBV2 and TRBJ2-4; TRBD1 or TRBD2 may be the D gene (5 bases each). V lost 6 bases and J lost 9, with 12 bases in between. This CDR3 contains 12 residues. Germline V gene sequence: CDR1 SNHLY, CDR2 FYNNEI. The CDR3 DNA sequence: TGTGCCAGCAGGGAACCCGGGGCCATTCAGTACTTC. Translated: CASREPGAIQYF.

This clonotype was observed many times. The chain combines TRBV27 with TRBJ1-6; D remains unclear. Germline V gene sequence: CDR1 MNHEY, CDR2 SMNVEV (reference sequence). V lost 3 bases to trimming and J lost 8 bases, with 5 bases between them. The CDR3 is 12 amino acids. The CDR3 DNA sequence: TGTGCCAGCAGTTTCCCAGATTCACCCCTCCACTTT. Protein: CASSFPDSPLHF.

The chain combines TRBV5-4 with TRBJ2-3; 8 positions agree with TRBD1. Looked up from germline, CDR1 is SGHNT and CDR2 is YYREEE (reference sequence). The CDR3 loop spans 15 amino acids. Trimming removed 4 bases from V and 4 bases from J; junction bases left unmatched: 8. This CDR3 is CASSPGQAGADTQYF. In nucleotides, the CDR3 is TGTGCCAGCAGCCCGGGACAGGCTGGGGCAGATACGCAGTATTTT.

The V call is TRBV9, the J call TRBJ1-2, with 7 nucleotides matching TRBD1. Trimming removed 3 bases from V and 3 bases from J; junction bases left unmatched: 8. Germline V gene lookup returns CDR1 SGDLS and CDR2 YYNGEE. The CDR3 runs 15 residues. The chain's CDR3 is CASSDRQGLYYGYTF. Here the CDR3 DNA reads TGTGCCAGCAGCGACCGACAGGGACTCTACTATGGCTACACCTTC.

This clonotype has ten or more counts. V usage is TRBV29-1 and J usage is TRBJ2-5; D tentatively fits TRBD1 or TRBD2 (5 bases each). The V gene lost 5 bases and the J gene lost 6 bases, with 19 bases spanning the gap. This CDR3 spans 14 amino acids. Germline V lookup: CDR1 SQVTM, CDR2 ANQGSEA. In DNA form, the CDR3 reads TGCAGCGTTACAATACCCGGGACCTATAAGACCCAGTACTTC. This encodes CSVTIPGTYKTQYF.